This is a list of T cell receptor beta chains from one sample in a study of neurological immune-mediated disorders. TCRdb reanalysed the 5' RACE reads using MiXCR and keeps one entry per CDR3 protein. This table holds about 31,000 distinct CDR3 sequences, about 14% found once. The source material was CD4+ T cells from blood. These receptors came from a female donor with HTLV-1-associated myelopathy (HAM/TSP). Each CDR3 is given with its conserved first and last residue. Each record gives: D gene, J gene, clone size, V gene, CDR3 DNA, CDR3 protein. The D gene is left open where the match is weak. The size entry is marked missing in some rows and otherwise reads once, few, many or a size class.

NA,TRBJ1-1,NA,TRBV4-3,TGCGCCAGCAGCTCACGCGGGGGGGTACCCACTGAAGCTTTCTTT,CASSSRGGVPTEAFF
TRBD2,TRBJ2-1,NA,TRBV7-6,TGTGCCAGCAGCTCCAATAGCGGGACGTGGACTGAGCAGTTCTTC,CASSSNSGTWTEQFF
NA,TRBJ1-5,many,TRBV12-3/TRBV12-4,TGTGCCAGCAGCCTAGGTGGGACCCAGCATTTT,CASSLGGTQHF
TRBD2,TRBJ2-5,many,TRBV6-6,TGTGCCAGCATGAAGGTAGCGGGGGGCAGACAAGAGACCCAGTACTTC,CASMKVAGGRQETQYF
TRBD2,TRBJ2-1,many,TRBV20-1,TGCAGTGCCCATGGGACTAGCCCCGACAATGAGCAGTTCTTC,CSAHGTSPDNEQFF
TRBD2,TRBJ2-1,many,TRBV27,TGTGCCAGCCATAGGACTAGTGCCTACAATGAGCAGTTCTTC,CASHRTSAYNEQFF
NA,TRBJ2-3,many,TRBV7-6,TGTGCCAGCAGCTCCAATCTAGCGCCAACAGATACGCAGTATTTT,CASSSNLAPTDTQYF
TRBD2,TRBJ2-1,many,TRBV9,TGTGCCAGCAGATTAGGGACTAGCCTCTTGGATGAGCAGTTCTTC,CASRLGTSLLDEQFF
NA,TRBJ2-3,many,TRBV20-1,TGCAGTGCTAGACAGGGGGGGAGCGGCACAGATACGCAGTATTTT,CSARQGGSGTDTQYF
NA,TRBJ2-7,many,TRBV28,TGTGCCAGCAGTTTCGCGGGCAGCGAGCAGTACTTC,CASSFAGSEQYF
NA,TRBJ2-7,many,TRBV5-1,TGCGCCAGCAGCCCCTCCGGACATGACTTTAGCGAGCAGTACTTC,CASSPSGHDFSEQYF
NA,TRBJ2-3,many,TRBV11-2,TGTGCCAGCAGCTTTGGGGCAGATACGCAGTATTTT,CASSFGADTQYF
NA,TRBJ1-5,many,TRBV5-5,TGTGCCAGCAGCCTACATTGGGATGGGAGCAATCAGCCCCAGCATTTT,CASSLHWDGSNQPQHF
TRBD1,TRBJ2-3,many,TRBV7-3,TGTGCCAGCAGCTTGAGGCCTACAGGGGGCGGGTTTGATACGCAGTATTTT,CASSLRPTGGGFDTQYF
NA,TRBJ2-3,NA,TRBV4-2,TGTGCCAGCAGCGCTGACCAGCTAGGGGAGCAGTATTTT,CASSADQLGEQYF
NA,TRBJ2-3,NA,TRBV10-3,TGTGCCATCAGTCCAGGTGCAGATACGAAGTATTTT,CAISPGADTKYF
TRBD2,TRBJ2-1,many,TRBV3-1,TGTGCCAGCAGCCAAATGCGGGGGGGCTACTACAATGAGCAGTTCTTC,CASSQMRGGYYNEQFF
TRBD2,TRBJ2-1,NA,TRBV12-3/TRBV12-4,TGTGCCAGCAGTCCGGGACTAGCTCGGGATGAGCAGTTCTTC,CASSPGLARDEQFF
TRBD2,TRBJ2-7,many,TRBV3-1,TGTGCCAGCAGCTTGTCTAGCGGGAGTTCCGAGCAGTACTTC,CASSLSSGSSEQYF
NA,TRBJ1-2,many,TRBV6-5,TGTGCCAGCAGTTACACTCTCCGAGAGGGTCCTTACACCTTC,CASSYTLREGPYTF
NA,TRBJ1-4,many,TRBV5-1,TGCGCCAGCAGCTTGGGCGGAACGGCCAATTACGAAAAACTGTTTTTT,CASSLGGTANYEKLFF
TRBD2,TRBJ2-1,many,TRBV12-3/TRBV12-4,TGTGCCAGCAATCGGGGGGGCGGTTCCTACAATGAGCAGTTCTTC,CASNRGGGSYNEQFF
NA,TRBJ2-7,many,TRBV7-9,TGTGCCAGCAGCCTGGGACACCAACCTTCCTACGAGCAGTACTTC,CASSLGHQPSYEQYF
NA,TRBJ2-1,many,TRBV9,TGTGCCAGCAGCGTAGGTTCTCCGGCAAGGGCCGATGAGCAGTTCTTC,CASSVGSPARADEQFF
NA,TRBJ2-5,many,TRBV7-2,TGTGCCAGCAGCTTACGCCACTACCAAGAGACCCAGTACTTC,CASSLRHYQETQYF
NA,TRBJ2-7,many,TRBV7-6,TGTGCCAGCAGCTCGCCCCACCAGACCCCATGGGTGAAGGACGAGCAGTACTTC,CASSSPHQTPWVKDEQYF
TRBD2,TRBJ2-3,many,TRBV5-5,TGTGCCAGCAGCTTGGGGGGACTAGCGGGCCACACAGATACGCAGTATTTT,CASSLGGLAGHTDTQYF
TRBD1,TRBJ2-2,many,TRBV5-1,TGCGCCAGCAGCTATGTGACAGGGGGCACCGGGGAGCTGTTTTTT,CASSYVTGGTGELFF
TRBD2,TRBJ2-1,many,TRBV6-2/TRBV6-3,TGTGCCAGCAGCCGTAGCGGGGGGTACAATGAGCAGTTCTTC,CASSRSGGYNEQFF
TRBD2,TRBJ2-3,many,TRBV28,TGTGCCAGCAGTTTCCAACCGGGACTAGCGGGAGGGCCTTCTTGGTATCAGTATTTT,CASSFQPGLAGGPSWYQYF
TRBD1,TRBJ1-4,many,TRBV6-5,TGTGCCAGCAGTTACAACAGGGGCGGGCTGGTAAAACTGTTTTTT,CASSYNRGGLVKLFF
TRBD2,TRBJ2-3,many,TRBV12-3/TRBV12-4,TGTGCCAGCAGCAAAGCGGGGGGGGCAGATACGCAGTATTTT,CASSKAGGADTQYF
NA,TRBJ2-1,many,TRBV14,TGTGCCAGCAGCCAAGACCTGGTGACCAGAAATGAGCAGTTCTTC,CASSQDLVTRNEQFF
TRBD2,TRBJ2-3,many,TRBV20-1,TGCAGTGCTCCACTAGCGGGGGTGTCAGATACGCAGTATTTT,CSAPLAGVSDTQYF